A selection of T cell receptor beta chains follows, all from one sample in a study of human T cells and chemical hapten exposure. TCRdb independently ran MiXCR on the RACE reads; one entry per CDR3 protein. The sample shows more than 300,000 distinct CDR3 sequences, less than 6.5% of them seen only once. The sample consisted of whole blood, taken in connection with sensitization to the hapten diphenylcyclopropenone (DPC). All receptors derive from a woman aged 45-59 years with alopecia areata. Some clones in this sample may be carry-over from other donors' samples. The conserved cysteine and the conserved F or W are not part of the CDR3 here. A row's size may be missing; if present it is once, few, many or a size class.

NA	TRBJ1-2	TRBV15	ATSRDRQGYT
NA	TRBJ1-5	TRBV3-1	ASSQAWGGQPQH
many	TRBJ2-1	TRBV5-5	ASSLLIVVSEQF
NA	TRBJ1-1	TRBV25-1	ASSEGGMTEAF
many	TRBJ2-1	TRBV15	ATSRPGTPLYNEQF
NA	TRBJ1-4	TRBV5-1	ASSYRQPNEKLF
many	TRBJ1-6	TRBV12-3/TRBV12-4	ASRSPWVSPLH
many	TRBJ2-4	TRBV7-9	ASSFPPSGIAKNIQY
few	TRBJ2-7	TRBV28	ASSLGRGQY
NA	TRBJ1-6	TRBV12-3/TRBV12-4	ASRVDSVGSPLH
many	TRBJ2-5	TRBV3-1	ASSHSGGGADRTQY
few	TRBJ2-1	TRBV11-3	ASSLRGGASEQF
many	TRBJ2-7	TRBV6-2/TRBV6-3	ASSTRDTSYEQY
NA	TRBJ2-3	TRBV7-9	ASSPDRGGSDTQY
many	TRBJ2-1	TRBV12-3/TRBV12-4	ASSGDPMPAYNEQF
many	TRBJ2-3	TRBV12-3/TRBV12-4	ASRGGYRERDTQY
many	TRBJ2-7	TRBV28	ASSRATGAYEQY
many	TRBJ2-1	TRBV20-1	SATPRLAGGINEQF
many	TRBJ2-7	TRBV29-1	SVEAGSREQY
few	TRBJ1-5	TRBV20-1	SAVQGSDDQPQH
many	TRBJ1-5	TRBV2	ASQTGDQPQH
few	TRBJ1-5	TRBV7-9	ASSLADRGYQPQH
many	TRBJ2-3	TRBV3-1	ASSQDPGGDTQY
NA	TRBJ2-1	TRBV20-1	SARGLAGGSYNEQF
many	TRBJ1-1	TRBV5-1	ASGTGGLGTEAF
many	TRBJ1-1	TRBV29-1	SVVARSNTEAF
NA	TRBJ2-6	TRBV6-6	ASRLGQGARGANVLT
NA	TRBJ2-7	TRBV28	ASRLGLLSSYEQY
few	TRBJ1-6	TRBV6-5	ASSQTTGPSLH
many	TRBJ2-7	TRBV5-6	ASSFTGTGEQY
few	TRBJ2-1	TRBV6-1	ASSEGGREDEQF